This T cell receptor (beta chain) was documented in a study of blood T cells in healthy people across ages (dated by TCRdb to the mid-2010s). For context, the study as a whole: In model experiments, template switching captured about one uniquely barcoded TCR beta cDNA molecule for every two T cells. To track age-related changes in TCR beta repertoire diversity, the study relied on deep sequencing normalized with unique cDNA molecular identifiers. The donors were split into four age groups: young (average 16 years), middle-aged (39), aged (roughly 65) and long-lived (approximately 80). To avoid experimental bias, donors of different ages were randomly spread across the sequencing lanes. The study analyzed two additional independent replicas of 1 million unique cDNA reads from the same blood draw for two donors, one aged 18 to 29 and one aged 80 or older. Broad study findings and their caveats: Compared with the aged group, the long-lived group had more naive CD4+ T cells, fewer expanded clones and increased TCR diversity, suggesting age selection. Donor CMV infection status was unknown, potentially confounding age-related changes in expanded clonotypes. Total diversity estimates from one million sequenced T cells were considered lower bounds and underestimates. Observed TCR beta diversity per million T cells fell roughly linearly with age, and a significant reduction was already apparent by age around 39. Bulk unsorted PBMC profiling prevented conclusive comparison of naive and antigen-experienced compartments. The percentage of naive T cells measured by flow cytometry correlated strongly with observed TCR beta diversity.

Donors were about 36 systemically healthy Caucasian individuals from Russia aged roughly 6 to 95 years. About 10 milliliters of peripheral blood were collected from each donor into EDTA-treated Vacutainer tubes. Ficoll-Paque density-gradient centrifugation was used to isolate PBMCs, with at least 6.5 million per sample. Trizol reagent was used to extract total RNA from PBMCs, with at least 5 micrograms per sample. Naive CD45RAhigh/CD27high T cell percentages were measured by flow cytometry on a PBMC aliquot from every donor. Points on this clonotype: Its antigen is still unknown. No much larger clone is present one base from it, and per-base qualities are unavailable.

Library prep was done by 5' RACE. These reads were obtained on an Illumina HiSeq 2500. The second PCR ran for roughly 7 to 11 cycles and used a J-beta primer mix along with a sample-barcoded 5' primer. Each TCR beta cDNA molecule received a unique molecular identifier from a template-switch 5' adaptor carrying 12 random nucleotides. At least 3 million CDR3-containing paired-end reads were obtained from each sample. All of the RNA was converted into first-strand cDNA using the Mint cDNA synthesis kit, with a TRBC-specific oligonucleotide serving as the primer. All cDNA was treated with uracil-DNA glycosylase and then went through a first 18-cycle PCR with the universal primers M1SS and BC2_uni_R. Per the original workflow: For normalization, 1 million high-quality reads were randomly selected from each sample, with every read carrying a distinct molecular identifier. Reads sharing molecular identifiers were discarded rather than binned into consensus sequences. MiTCR, with a Q25 quality threshold and the strictest error-elimination algorithm, was used for CDR3 identification, clonotype clustering and error correction. A nonparametric unseen species model with Euler transformation was used to estimate lower-bound total TCR beta diversity. Using fastp trimming at Q25 and MiXCR clonotype assembly, TCRdb reanalyzed the public sequencing data and kept in-frame beta chains. All rows with the same CDR3 protein become a single entry with the most common DNA and genes. These V and J calls derive from TCRdb rather than the authors' analysis. The sample profile shows 1,300,000 or so distinct CDR3 sequences; 55% to 75% of them were found once. Roughly 6.3% of the sample is taken by the ten largest.

The CDR3 contains 17 residues, cysteine and phenylalanine counted. Left in the record is the CDR3 DNA by itself, 51 bases read in frame from the first base. V trim: 5 bases; J trim: 0 bases; unmatched bases: 7. CDR1 and CDR2, per the germline V gene, are KGHSH and LQKENI. The receptor comes from a man between 18 and 29 years old in good health. Sequenced material: blood. The chain is made from TRBV18 and TRBJ2-5, with 12 bases in between that match TRBD1. CDR3 region: CASSSGTGGLYQETQYF. The nucleotides read TGTGCCAGCTCATCCGGGACAGGGGGCCTGTACCAAGAGACCCAGTACTTC.